The table lists the clone carrying this T cell receptor (beta chain) with many counts. A junction end diverges from the germline sequence, so it may reflect a read error. This record comes from a study of Graves' ophthalmopathy and Graves' hyperthyroidism. The CDR3 is 13 residues long. The V gene's germline CDR1 is SSHAT and CDR2 FNYEAQ (reference sequence). Moderate-to-severe activity, CAS ≥3, NOSPECS ≥4 and a duration under 3 months were seen in donors with ophthalmopathy. The study amplified TCR beta CDR3 regions using RNA transcripts. HTBI primers primed a first-round RT-PCR, and a second-round multiplex PCR followed. In TCRdb, the multiplex PCR reads were re-called with MiXCR into one record per CDR3 protein. Here the sample spans roughly 170,000 distinct CDR3 sequences, around 40% being singletons.

Material for sequencing was peripheral blood. This sequence joins TRBV7-7 and TRBJ1-6; D not resolved. The clonotype originates from a man younger than 45 with Graves' ophthalmopathy. DNA of the CDR3: TGTGCTAGCAGCTTAGGGTTGGGGAAACCCCTCCACTTT. This translates into CASSLGLGKPLHF.